The T cell receptor (beta chain) described here comes from a study of cytomegalovirus exposure and HLA in healthy donors. Researchers ran the PCR with 60 Vbeta and 13 Jbeta primers. Per the study methods: Approximately 11 million shared chains were among approximately 87 million unique TCR beta chains counted in a later analysis. Method: immunoSEQ multiplex PCR; TCRdb's copy keeps in-frame clones and lacks some. For V, J and clone size, that table is used; D and trimming come from the DNA. The data hold about 200,000 clones, with around 86% observed a single time. Study findings and constraints: Owing to their indistinguishability, certain V segments, notably TRBV6-2 and TRBV6-3, were excluded. Available immune exposure information was restricted to CMV serostatus only. Later on, an analysis found that several of the most significant clusters appeared to be linked to common viral pathogens, which included parvovirus B19.

The V gene lost 6 bases and the J gene lost 3 bases, with 15 bases spanning the gap. The CDR3 loop spans 15 amino acids. Germline V gives CDR1 KGHSH, CDR2 LQKENI. About this clone: What it binds is unknown.

The genes are TRBV18 and TRBJ2-1; possibly TRBD1 for D (6 bases). This receptor was identified in a woman in her 40s in good health and CMV-seronegative. Sequenced sample: PBMCs. CDR3 protein: CASSLPGGLYNEQFF. CDR3 in DNA: TGTGCCAGCTCCCTCCCTGGGGGCCTCTACAATGAGCAGTTCTTC.